This TCR beta chain emerged from a study of cytomegalovirus exposure and HLA in healthy donors. Notes on the study in general: The investigators catalogued 150 or so TCR beta chains as cytomegalovirus-associated. Specific recognition of CMV antigens was confirmed in vitro for a few chains (all CMV-associated). As was reported, the classifier diagnosed cytomegalovirus status with high specificity and sensitivity.

The germline CDR1 and CDR2 sequences are KGHSH and LQKENI. This CDR3 is built from 14 residues. V dropped 5 bases and J dropped 0; count of bases not matched to a gene: 3. On this clone itself: As yet, its antigen is unknown.

The donors formed part of the roughly 120-subject validation cohort, distinct from the roughly 700-subject first cohort. The method was immunoSEQ multiplex PCR; TCRdb's version includes in-frame clones alone and lacks a portion of them. The sample contains about 240,000 clones, approximately 86% of which appear only once. The J gene is TRBJ2-7, the V gene TRBV18; 8 nucleotides line up with TRBD2. The source of this sequence is a young woman in good health and CMV-seropositive. Specimen: PBMCs. CDR3 nucleotide sequence: TGTGCCAGCTCAACGGGACTAGTCTCCTACGAGCAGTACTTC. It is translated as CASSTGLVSYEQYF. Full variable domain (remainder filled in from reference TRBV18 and TRBJ2-7): NAGVMQNPRHLVRRRGQEARLRCSPMKGHSHVYWYRQLPEEGLKFMVYLQKENIIDESGMPKERFSAEFPKEGPSILRIQQVVRGDSAAYFCASSTGLVSYEQYFGPGTRLTVT.